These 5 T cell receptor beta chains were sequenced from one sample in a study of blood T cell repertoires in COVID-19. The method was immunoSEQ multiplex PCR; TCRdb's version includes in-frame clones alone and lacks a portion of them. The profile shows hundreds of thousands of clones, 80% to 90% of them singletons. Material: peripheral blood. The receptor source for this set is a man aged 40-49 years with acute or convalescent COVID-19.

CDR3 sequence: CASSARWTVQGADTQYF. The CDR3 bases are TGTGCCAGCAGCGCCCGATGGACGGTACAGGGGGCAGATACGCAGTATTTT. The V call is TRBV9, the J call TRBJ2-3; 8 bases agree with TRBD1. This CDR3 region has 17 residues. Germline loops: CDR1 SGDLS, CDR2 YYNGEE. With V trimmed by 3 bases and J by 4 bases, 13 bases remained unmatched.

This chain links TRBV11-2 with TRBJ2-3, with 14 bases lining up with TRBD2. The CDR3 is 15 amino acids. Germline loops: CDR1 SGHAT, CDR2 FQNNGV. V was clipped by 5 bases and J by 14 bases; unmatched bases: 12. CDR3 loop: CASSPFGTSGGIMYF. Here the CDR3 DNA reads TGTGCCAGCAGCCCCTTCGGGACTAGCGGGGGAATTATGTATTTT.

The chain employs TRBV12-3 or TRBV12-4 and TRBJ1-1; D is ambiguous. There are 13 residues in the CDR3. V dropped 6 bases and J dropped 5 bases, with 13 bases sitting between them. The CDR3 DNA reads TGTGCCAGCAGCTTGAAAATCGGGACTGAAGCTTTCTTT. Protein product: CASSLKIGTEAFF.

This chain links TRBV7-8 with TRBJ2-2, with TRBD1 matching 8 bases. Germline lookup yields CDR1 SGHVS and CDR2 FQNEAQ. V shed 1 base and J 3 bases; nucleotides not matched to a gene: 4. There are 16 residues in the CDR3. CDR3: CASSLVQGEYTGELFF. For the CDR3, the DNA is TGTGCCAGCAGCTTAGTACAGGGGGAATACACCGGGGAGCTGTTTTTT.

The chain recombines TRBV5-1 with TRBJ1-6; TRBD1 aligns across 9 bases. Germline V gene data show CDR1 as SGHRS and CDR2 as YFSETQ. This CDR3 spans 14 amino acids. V gave up 4 bases and J gave up 7 bases; unmatched junction bases: 3. The CDR3 bases are TGCGCCAGCAGCGGGGGACAGGGAAATTCACCCCTCCACTTT. Its protein product is CASSGGQGNSPLHF.